The 28 T cell receptor beta chains below all came from one sample that was sequenced in a study of blood T cell repertoires in COVID-19. Clones were read by immunoSEQ multiplex PCR, and TCRdb kept only the in-frame ones, dropping some. The sample lists fewer than 80,000 clones, approximately 90% occurring once. The sequencing input was peripheral blood. These TCRs come from a man aged 30 to 45 with acute or convalescent COVID-19.

The chain employs TRBV28 and TRBJ1-6, with 9 positions matching TRBD1. Trimming at V came to 7 bases and at J to 8 bases, leaving 6 bases not matched to a gene. Germline V gene data show CDR1 as MDHEN and CDR2 as SYDVKM. The CDR3 has 14 amino acids. The CDR3 loop is CASKTGGLDSPLHF. CDR3 DNA sequence: TGTGCCAGCAAAACAGGGGGCTTGGATTCACCCCTCCACTTT. The entire variable domain, with the rest obtained from reference TRBV28 and TRBJ1-6, is as follows: DVKVTQSSRYLVKRTGEKVFLECVQDMDHENMFWYRQDPGLGLRLIYFSYDVKMKEKGDIPEGYSVSREKKERFSLILESASTNQTSMYLCASKTGGLDSPLHFGNGTRLTVT.

V and J are TRBV27 and TRBJ1-6, with 8 bases fitting TRBD1. V gave up 6 bases and J gave up 16 bases; unmatched junction bases: 26. The germline CDR1 and CDR2 sequences are MNHEY and SMNVEV (reference sequence). CDR3 length: 18 residues. The CDR3 coding sequence is TGTGCCAGCAGACCGGCGGGACAGGCCCACTCCCAGATTTCGGGGCTCCACTTT. Residues: CASRPAGQAHSQISGLHF.

V and J are TRBV30 and TRBJ2-2; 8 nucleotides line up with TRBD1. Germline V gene lookup returns CDR1 GTSNPN and CDR2 SVGIG (reference sequence). V trimming: 0 bases; J trimming: 4 bases; junction bases outside the gene matches: 7. This CDR3 is 16 amino acids long. CDR3 protein: CAWSVLQGVLTGELFF. The CDR3 DNA reads as TGTGCCTGGAGTGTACTACAGGGGGTGCTCACCGGGGAGCTGTTTTTT.

The chain combines TRBV6-6 with TRBJ2-3; 7 bases map to TRBD2. CDR1 and CDR2 from the germline V gene are MNHNY and SVGAGI (reference sequence). With V trimmed by 3 bases and J by 1 base, 4 bases remained unmatched. The length of the CDR3 is 15 residues. The CDR3 sequence: CASSYLSGGTDTQYF. CDR3 bases: TGTGCCAGCAGTTATTTGAGCGGGGGCACAGATACGCAGTATTTT.

This clone was detected once. CDR3 coding DNA: TGTGCCAGCAGCTTATGGCACACCGGGGAGCTGTTTTTT. Its translation: CASSLWHTGELFF. The chain joins TRBV5-6 to TRBJ2-2; no clear D gene. This CDR3 has 13 residues. Per the germline V gene, CDR1 is SGHDT and CDR2 is YYEEEE. V was cut by 2 bases and J by 3 bases, with 5 bases left in between.

About this clone: The germline gene is not matched at one end of the junction; a read error may be the cause. This chain links TRBV5-1 with TRBJ2-2; D possibly corresponds to TRBD1 (6 bases). The CDR3 runs 13 residues. CDR1 and CDR2 (germline): SGHRS, YFSETQ. The CDR3 nucleotides read TGCGCCAGCAGCCGAATCCCTCAAGGGGGGCTGTTTTTT. Translated, it gives CASSRIPQGGLFF. Using reference TRBV5-1 and TRBJ2-2 for the parts outside the CDR3, the full variable domain is KAGVTQTPRYLIKTRGQQVTLSCSPISGHRSVSWYQQTPGQGLQFLFEYFSETQRNKGNFPGRFSGRQFSNSRSEMNVSTLELGDSALYLCASSRIPQGGLFFGEGSRLTVL.

The CDR3 DNA sequence: TGTGCCACCAGTGACCCCCGGCGAGGAGGAGAGACCCAGTACTTC. Translated, it gives CATSDPRRGGETQYF. This rearrangement joins TRBV24-1 to TRBJ2-5; D is possibly TRBD2 (5 bases). The CDR3 consists of 15 residues. Trimming stripped 4 bases from V and 4 bases from J, with 15 bases between. Germline loops: CDR1 KGHDR, CDR2 SFDVKD.

The chain combines TRBV5-8 with TRBJ2-2, with D tentatively TRBD1 (5 bases). The CDR3 covers 15 residues. V was cut by 0 bases and J by 5 bases, with 11 bases left in between. Germline V gives CDR1 SGHTS, CDR2 YDEGEE. Here the CDR3 reads CASSLAVQGTGELFF. In DNA form, the CDR3 reads TGTGCCAGCAGCTTGGCCGTTCAGGGAACCGGGGAGCTGTTTTTT.

The chain is built from TRBV19 and TRBJ2-1, with TRBD2 identical over 10 bases. J lost 5 bases, V lost 6 bases, and 31 bases had no gene match. CDR3 length equals 23 residues. Germline V gene data show CDR1 as LNHDA and CDR2 as SQIVND (reference sequence). The CDR3 is CASSSRGQGARAGGHYRDNEQFF. The CDR3 region has the DNA TGTGCCAGTAGCTCCCGGGGGCAGGGGGCGCGAGCGGGAGGGCATTACCGCGACAATGAGCAGTTCTTC.

This chain joins TRBV28 and TRBJ1-5; 7 positions agree with TRBD1. The V gene end was trimmed by 6 bases and the J gene end by 4 bases; junction bases not matched to a gene: 3. Germline assignment: CDR1 MDHEN and CDR2 SYDVKM. CDR3 length: 13 residues. Written as DNA, the CDR3 is TGTGCCAGCAGGTGGGACAGTAATCAGCCCCAGCATTTT. It specifies CASRWDSNQPQHF.

This sequence joins TRBV29-1 and TRBJ1-2; the D gene is possibly TRBD1 (5 bases). The CDR3 has 13 residues. V gave up 2 bases and J gave up 5 bases, with 12 bases separating them. Germline V gives CDR1 SQVTM, CDR2 ANQGSEA. The CDR3 nucleotides are TGCAGCGTTGAAAGGGGTTTTGATTATGGCTACACCTTC. This translates into CSVERGFDYGYTF.

This chain joins TRBV21-1 and TRBJ2-6; TRBD2, as called in the table, went unchecked against the DNA. TRBV21-1 is assigned pseudogene status. The CDR3 loop spans 17 amino acids. The CDR3 bases are TGTGCCAGCAGCAAGCGAACTACCCTCTCTGGGGCCAACGTCCTGACTTTC. It encodes CASSKRTTLSGANVLTF.

The gene calls are TRBV28 and TRBJ2-7; 10 bases line up with TRBD1. The V gene's germline CDR1 is MDHEN and CDR2 SYDVKM. The CDR3 contains 15 residues. V shed 5 bases and J 3 bases; nucleotides not matched to a gene: 7. CDR3 amino acids: CASSAPRDRGYEQYF. The CDR3 nucleotides read TGTGCCAGCAGTGCCCCCCGGGACAGGGGCTACGAGCAGTACTTC.

The chain has TRBV14 and TRBJ2-1; a weak D match, TRBD2 (5 bases). The CDR3 sequence is 14 residues long. CDR1 is SGHDN and CDR2 is FVKESK in the germline V gene. Trimming pared 1 base from V and 4 bases from J, leaving 8 bases between. CDR3: CASSQVRGYNEQFF. CDR3 sequence (DNA): TGTGCCAGCAGCCAAGTTCGAGGGTACAATGAGCAGTTCTTC.

This clone has more than one count but fewer than ten. The chain joins TRBV11-2 to TRBJ1-1; tentative D call: TRBD1 (5 bases). V was clipped by 5 bases and J by 8 bases, with 12 bases between them. In germline, CDR1 is SGHAT, CDR2 FQNNGV. This CDR3 spans 12 amino acids. The CDR3: CASSHDRNEAFF. CDR3 nucleotides: TGTGCCAGCAGCCACGACAGAAACGAAGCTTTCTTT.

This chain links TRBV3-1 (or the pseudogene TRBV3-2) with TRBJ2-2, with 7 positions matching TRBD2. With V trimmed by 2 bases and J by 0 bases, 0 bases remained unmatched. This CDR3 spans 15 amino acids. Germline V gene sequence: CDR1 LGHDT, CDR2 YNNKEL (reference sequence). The CDR3 DNA reads as TGTGCCAGCAGCCAACTAGCGGCGAACACCGGGGAGCTGTTTTTT. It yields the protein CASSQLAANTGELFF.

The chain uses TRBV19 and TRBJ1-5; possible D gene TRBD1, 6 bases. Per germline, CDR1 LNHDA and CDR2 SQIVND (reference sequence). This CDR3 is 15 amino acids long. Between the trimmed V and J ends, which lost 3 bases and 4 bases, there was a span of 13 bases. CDR3 sequence reads: CASSIKQGLNQPQHF. Here the CDR3 DNA reads TGTGCCAGTAGTATTAAACAGGGCTTGAATCAGCCCCAGCATTTT. The variable domain in full, with the rest retrieved from reference TRBV19 and TRBJ1-5, is DGGITQSPKYLFRKEGQNVTLSCEQNLNHDAMYWYRQDPGQGLRLIYYSQIVNDFQKGDIAEGYSVSREKKESFPLTVTSAQKNPTAFYLCASSIKQGLNQPQHFGDGTRLSIL.

This clone has a single count. The chain has TRBV2 and TRBJ1-5; D gene uncertain. The CDR3 extends over 14 amino acids. Germline V lookup: CDR1 SNHLY, CDR2 FYNNEI. The V and J ends lost 6 bases and 1 base respectively, with 10 bases between them. CDR3 coding DNA: TGTGCCAGCAGGAGGGTCTCAAGCAATCAGCCCCAGCATTTT. This translates into CASRRVSSNQPQHF.

The CDR3 sequence is CASSVGTGVEKLFF. Written as DNA, the CDR3 is TGTGCCAGCAGCGTCGGGACAGGGGTTGAAAAACTGTTTTTT. The chain joins TRBV9 to TRBJ1-4; TRBD1 aligns across 10 bases. Germline CDR1 SGDLS, CDR2 YYNGEE. Losses at the gene ends were 2 bases for V and 7 bases for J; bases not matched to a gene: 2. CDR3 length: 14 amino acids.

J is TRBJ1-5 and V is TRBV29-1; D may be TRBD1 (6 bases). Between the trimmed V and J ends, which lost 4 bases and 2 bases, there was a span of 9 bases. Germline assignment: CDR1 SQVTM and CDR2 ANQGSEA. The CDR3 runs to 13 residues. Here the CDR3 reads CSVVAGGNQPQHF. The CDR3 DNA is TGCAGCGTTGTGGCAGGGGGCAATCAGCCCCAGCATTTT.

The chain combines TRBV12-3 or TRBV12-4 with TRBJ1-2; D possibly corresponds to TRBD1 (5 bases). Trimming cost V 8 bases and J 9 bases, with 10 bases left between them. CDR3 length: 10 residues. The CDR3 bases are TGTGCCAGCTGGGGGGGAAGCTACACCTTC. This translates into CASWGGSYTF.

The chain is built from TRBV28 and TRBJ2-7, with D hard to call. Germline CDR1 MDHEN, CDR2 SYDVKM. Trimming removed 7 bases from V and 4 bases from J, with 11 bases in between. The CDR3 contains 12 residues. This CDR3 is CASKRNGYEQYF. CDR3 DNA: TGTGCCAGCAAACGAAACGGGTACGAGCAGTACTTC.

V is TRBV5-4 and J is TRBJ2-5; 8 bases match TRBD2. J was trimmed by 3 bases and V by 7 bases; bases with no gene match: 11. Germline CDR1 reads SGHNT; CDR2 reads YYREEE (reference sequence). CDR3 length: 15 amino acids. CDR3 DNA sequence: TGTGCCAGCCACGGGGCTAGCGGGCTGAAAGAGACCCAGTACTTC. Amino acids: CASHGASGLKETQYF.

This clone was seen only a few times. The chain employs TRBV6-5 and TRBJ1-1; D unresolved. Germline V gene data show CDR1 as MNHEY and CDR2 as SVGAGI. V was trimmed by 7 bases and J by 1 base, leaving 4 bases between them. The CDR3 covers 11 residues. CDR3 sequence (DNA): TGTGCCAGCATAGCGAACACTGAAGCTTTCTTT. The encoded protein is CASIANTEAFF.

The gene calls are TRBV3-1 (or the pseudogene TRBV3-2) and TRBJ2-7, with 7 bases that match TRBD1. CDR3 length equals 16 residues. Trimming took 0 bases from V and 1 from J; bases not matched to a gene: 6. Germline loops: CDR1 LGHDT, CDR2 YNNKEL (reference sequence). The CDR3 DNA is TGTGCCAGCAGCCAAGATACGGCAGGGGGTTCCTACGAGCAGTACTTC. The encoded protein is CASSQDTAGGSYEQYF.

V and J are TRBV27 and TRBJ2-3; 8 positions match TRBD1. V gave up 5 bases and J gave up 2 bases; unmatched junction bases: 9. The CDR3 consists of 16 residues. Germline values: CDR1 MNHEY, CDR2 SMNVEV (reference sequence). The CDR3 DNA is TGTGCCAGCAGTATGCTCCGGGACAGGATCACAGATACGCAGTATTTT. It translates to CASSMLRDRITDTQYF.

The chain is built from TRBV28 and TRBJ2-6, with TRBD1 as a possible D gene (6 bases). Germline assignment: CDR1 MDHEN and CDR2 SYDVKM. V lost 5 bases and J lost 1, with 9 bases in between. The CDR3 is 15 amino acids. The CDR3 reads CASSTTGSGANVLTF. The DNA of the CDR3 is TGTGCCAGCAGTACTACAGGGTCTGGGGCCAACGTCCTGACTTTC.

V gene TRBV29-1 combines with J gene TRBJ2-5, with D tentatively TRBD1 (5 bases). The CDR3 is made up of 13 amino acids. Germline CDR1 is SQVTM and CDR2 is ANQGSEA. The germline V and J ends were trimmed by 1 base and 4 bases, with 10 bases remaining between them. The CDR3 coding sequence is TGCAGCGTTGAAGCAGGGCCGGGAGAGACCCAGTACTTC. Protein sequence: CSVEAGPGETQYF.